The T cell receptor (beta chain) under discussion was sequenced for a study of spatial heterogeneity in lung cancer. MiXCR, applied by TCRdb to the 5' RACE reads, yields one record per CDR3 protein. The sample gives tens of thousands of distinct CDR3 sequences, around 12% of which show up once; about 41% is in the top ten. Regarding time point: sample taken at primary tumor resection. Germline V gene sequence: CDR1 SGHTA, CDR2 FQGTGA. V lost 4 bases, J lost 5 bases, and 14 bases lay in between. The length of the CDR3 is 14 residues. This chain joins TRBV7-3 and TRBJ1-1; D is undetermined. The TCR originated in a male donor with early-stage non-small cell lung cancer. The source material was PBMCs, sampled at surgery. For the CDR3, the DNA is TGTGCCAGCAGCTCCGCGGGGTCGGGGACTGAAGCTTTCTTT. Amino acids: CASSSAGSGTEAFF. The variable domain in full, completed from reference TRBV7-3 and TRBJ1-1, reads GAGVSQTPSNKVTEKGKYVELRCDPISGHTALYWYRQSLGQGPEFLIYFQGTGAADDSGLPNDRFFAVRPEGSVSTLKIQRTERGDSAVYLCASSSAGSGTEAFFGQGTRLTVV.